This T cell receptor (beta chain) stems from a study of shared clonotypes between healthy human individuals. The V end lost 0 bases, the J end lost 5 bases, and 8 bases lay between the germline ends. Germline-derived CDR1 and CDR2 are SSHAT and FNYEAQ (reference sequence). The CDR3 is 14 amino acids. Profiling relied on immunoSEQ multiplex PCR, and the TCRdb table lists in-frame clones only, not all of them. The table shows under 1,100,000 clones, with around 82% occurring only once. The source is a man between 18 and 29 years old in good health. Some clones in this sample may be carry-over from other donors' samples. The sequenced material came from memory CD4+ T cells from PBMCs. Subset indicated: CD45RA-negative fraction. The chain links TRBV7-7 to TRBJ2-1, with D unresolved. The CDR3 spells CASSLAGLNNEQFF. CDR3 DNA sequence: TGTGCCAGCAGCTTAGCGGGCCTAAACAATGAGCAGTTCTTC.